This entry lists 14 T cell receptor beta chains sequenced from one sample in a study of cytomegalovirus exposure and HLA in healthy donors (dated by TCRdb to about 2017). The method was the immunoSEQ multiplex PCR assay. This is the immuneACCESS table as TCRdb keeps it, with only in-frame sequences that have V and J called. A part of the clones is gone; compared with another copy, unresolved V genes explain less than half, and the rest is unexplained. A total of fewer than 200,000 clones appear in this sample, around nine tenths of them only once. The ten largest clones add up to approximately 1.5% of the sample. Sequencing was carried out using PBMCs. Source of these receptors: a woman in her twenties or thirties in good health and CMV-seronegative.

The rearrangement uses TRBV27 and TRBJ1-1; 7 positions agree with TRBD1. Germline values: CDR1 MNHEY, CDR2 SMNVEV (reference sequence). V lost 3 bases to trimming and J lost 3 bases; unmatched junction nucleotides: 1. The CDR3 is 13 residues long. The CDR3 DNA sequence: TGTGCCAGCAGTTTCGGACAGGACACTGAAGCTTTCTTT. Protein: CASSFGQDTEAFF.

This clone was recorded only once. The rearrangement uses TRBV30 and TRBJ1-6, with TRBD1 identical over 10 bases. CDR1 is GTSNPN, CDR2 SVGIG, per germline (reference sequence). V gave up 0 bases and J gave up 7 bases; unmatched junction bases: 6. This CDR3 has 16 amino acids. CDR3: CAWSVPRTGGNSPLHF. CDR3 nucleotides: TGTGCCTGGAGTGTACCCCGGACAGGGGGAAATTCACCCCTCCACTTT.

In its sample, this clone was seen once. The genes are TRBV7-9 and TRBJ1-5; D is uncertain. Trimming cost V 1 base and J 5 bases, with 12 bases left between them. Per germline, CDR1 SEHNR and CDR2 FQNEAQ (reference sequence). The length of the CDR3 is 15 residues. The CDR3 DNA is TGTGCCAGCAGCTTAGGGCAGGCAGCCCATCAGCCCCAGCATTTT. Amino acids: CASSLGQAAHQPQHF.

The rearrangement uses TRBV6-1 and TRBJ1-4; D is possibly TRBD1 (5 bases). Germline loops: CDR1 MNHNS, CDR2 SASEGT. The CDR3 loop spans 14 amino acids. V lost 4 bases and J 7 bases, leaving 13 bases between the germline ends. This chain's CDR3 is CASSALGGGEKLFF. CDR3 DNA sequence: TGTGCCAGCAGTGCCTTGGGGGGGGGTGAAAAACTGTTTTTT.

V usage is TRBV4-2 and J usage is TRBJ1-1; TRBD1 matches at 9 bases. Germline loops: CDR1 LGHNA, CDR2 YNFKEQ. The junction had 5 bases not matched to a gene; V was cut back by 7 bases and J by 5 bases. CDR3 length: 13 residues. CDR3 sequence: CASNVQGATEAFF. The CDR3 DNA sequence: TGTGCCAGCAATGTACAGGGGGCTACTGAAGCTTTCTTT.

The chain employs TRBV5-4 and TRBJ1-1; 7 nucleotides line up with TRBD1. The V gene's germline CDR1 is SGHNT and CDR2 YYREEE (reference sequence). Trimming took 2 bases from V and 3 from J; bases not matched to a gene: 7. The CDR3 has 15 residues. The DNA for the CDR3 is TGTGCCAGCAGCTTATCCTACAGGGGAGACACTGAAGCTTTCTTT. The encoded protein is CASSLSYRGDTEAFF.

The genes are TRBV5-6 and TRBJ2-7, with D maybe TRBD1 (6 bases). V was cut by 6 bases and J by 3 bases, with 19 bases left in between. CDR3 length: 15 residues. Germline lookup yields CDR1 SGHDT and CDR2 YYEEEE. CDR3 nucleotides: TGTGCCAGCAAACCCGACAGGTCCATTTTCTACGAGCAGTACTTC. It translates to CASKPDRSIFYEQYF.

This rearrangement joins TRBV5-1 to TRBJ2-5, with 9 bases identical to TRBD2. The CDR3 is made up of 15 amino acids. Germline V gene data show CDR1 as SGHRS and CDR2 as YFSETQ. J gave up 4 bases and V 0 bases, and 4 bases lay outside the gene matches. The CDR3 is CASSLGGGAGETQYF. In DNA, the CDR3 is TGCGCCAGCAGCTTGGGCGGGGGGGCCGGAGAGACCCAGTACTTC.

V is TRBV20-1 and J is TRBJ1-2; D uncertain. Germline V gene lookup returns CDR1 DFQATT and CDR2 SNEGSKA (reference sequence). V was clipped by 0 bases and J by 7 bases, with 6 bases between them. CDR3 size: 11 residues. The CDR3 DNA sequence: TGCAGTGCTAGAGATCCCCGTGGCTACACCTTC. Protein product: CSARDPRGYTF.

CDR3 in amino acids: CASSPWDSSYEQYF. The CDR3 DNA reads as TGTGCCAGCAGCCCCTGGGACTCTTCTTACGAGCAGTACTTC. The rearrangement links TRBV7-8 to TRBJ2-7; D is possibly TRBD2 (6 bases). The germline CDR1 and CDR2 sequences are SGHVS and FQNEAQ. The CDR3 runs to 14 residues. The V end lost 5 bases, the J end lost 4 bases, and 15 bases lay between the germline ends. Combining the CDR3 with reference TRBV7-8 and TRBJ2-7 gives the whole variable domain GAGVSQSPRYKVAKRGQDVALRCDPISGHVSLFWYQQALGQGPEFLTYFQNEAQLDKSGLPSDRFFAERPEGSVSTLKIQRTQQEDSAVYLCASSPWDSSYEQYFGPGTRLTVT.

CDR3 sequence reads: CARSLCVYWAGEDEQYF. CDR3 in DNA: TGTGCCAGAAGCTTGTGTGTGTATTGGGCGGGGGAGGACGAGCAGTACTTC. V is TRBV5-3 and J is TRBJ2-7; 7 bases are a match to TRBD2. TRBV5-3 carries the ORF label, with uncertain function. V gave up 1 base and J gave up 5 bases; unmatched junction bases: 15. The CDR3 spans 17 residues.

The chain combines TRBV9 with TRBJ2-7, with TRBD2 matching 7 bases. Germline V CDR1 and CDR2: SGDLS, YYNGEE. The CDR3 is 15 residues long. V lost 0 bases to trimming and J lost 2 bases; unmatched junction nucleotides: 5. In DNA, the CDR3 is TGTGCCAGCAGCGTAGCTAGCGGATGGGCCTACGAGCAGTACTTC. Translating it yields CASSVASGWAYEQYF.

This clone was found once. The J gene is TRBJ2-1, the V gene TRBV29-1, with 8 bases fitting TRBD1. In germline, CDR1 is SQVTM, CDR2 ANQGSEA. The ends lost 0 bases at V and 9 bases at J; junction bases unmatched: 16. The CDR3 is 17 amino acids. CDR3: CSVEDLEWYRTGGEQFF. DNA of the CDR3: TGCAGCGTTGAAGATTTAGAGTGGTACCGAACAGGGGGTGAGCAGTTCTTC.

The chain employs TRBV7-9 and TRBJ1-2, with 7 nucleotides matching TRBD1. Germline-derived CDR1 and CDR2 are SEHNR and FQNEAQ (reference sequence). The CDR3 covers 15 residues. The junction had 9 bases not matched to a gene; V was cut back by 0 bases and J by 8 bases. CDR3 coding DNA: TGTGCCAGCAGCTTAGCCGGAACAGGGGACGACGGCTACACCTTC. The encoded protein is CASSLAGTGDDGYTF.